This T cell receptor beta chain was sequenced in a study of cytomegalovirus exposure and HLA in healthy donors. V lost 7 bases to trimming and J lost 5 bases; unmatched junction nucleotides: 13. CDR3 size: 15 residues. Germline-derived CDR1 and CDR2 are MNHNY and SVGAGI (reference sequence). PCR used 60 Vbeta primers and 13 Jbeta primers. Using immunoSEQ multiplex PCR, the repertoire was profiled, and TCRdb retains in-frame clones only, with some absent. The top ten hold more than 0.45% of the sample, which has around 210,000 clones, roughly 78% seen once. In its sample, this clone was seen a few times.

Sequenced: PBMCs. The chain couples TRBV6-6 to TRBJ2-7; TRBD2 agrees at 8 bases. The source of this sequence is a boy between 10 and 17 years old in good health and CMV-seronegative. CDR3 nucleotide sequence: TGTGCCAGCACCGGGGGGGGGAGGGGCCACAACGAGCAGTACTTC. Its protein product is CASTGGGRGHNEQYF.